This TCR beta chain was documented in a study of breast tumors, draining lymph nodes, adjacent tissues. Axillary draining lymph nodes of breast cancer patients supplied the node samples. Whole-study findings and limits: The data were judged consistent with most tumor T cells coming from lymph node and expanding in tumor.

CDR1 is SEHNR and CDR2 is FQNEAQ in the germline V gene (reference sequence). The CDR3 covers 15 residues. With regard to this clonotype: The antigen is undetermined. This may arise from a read error, as a much more abundant clone is one base away.

Via MiXCR, TCRdb re-called the multiplex PCR reads, giving one row per CDR3 protein. The profile shows fewer than 200,000 distinct CDR3 sequences, 33% of them singletons. V usage is TRBV7-9 and J usage is TRBJ1-5; 9 bases are shared with TRBD1. The sequenced sample was axillary lymph node tissue. The TCR originated in a female donor with breast cancer. Some clones in this sample may be carry-over from other donors' samples. As DNA, the CDR3 is TGTGCCAGCAGCAAGGACAGGGGCGCCGGTCAGCCCCACCATTTT. Translation gives CASSKDRGAGQPHHF. Using reference TRBV7-9 and TRBJ1-5 for the parts outside the CDR3, the full variable domain is DTGVSQNPRHKITKRGQNVTFRCDPISEHNRLYWYRQTLGQGPEFLTYFQNEAQLEKSRLLSDRFSAERPKGSFSTLEIQRTEQGDSAMYLCASSKDRGAGQPHHFGDGTRLSIL.